Listed below are T cell receptor beta chains from one sample, sequenced in a study of glioma-infiltrating T cells after dendritic cell vaccination. Assay: immunoSEQ multiplex PCR; the TCRdb copy retains only in-frame clones and omits some. The table lists around 58,000 clones, approximately 78% of them singletons. The sequenced sample was blood, obtained before dendritic cell vaccination. The receptors were sampled from a human donor with glioblastoma. CDR3s include the opening cysteine and the closing phenylalanine or tryptophan. The order of the fields is V gene, D gene, clone size, J gene, CDR3 DNA, CDR3 protein. A D gene is named only where the DNA matches it firmly. A clone size is listed for some rows: how often the clone was seen (once, few, many), or a class if it is expanded.

V gene: TRBV27
D gene: -
clone size: -
J gene: TRBJ1-5
CDR3 DNA: TGTGCCAGCAGTTTAGGGCAGGGGAGGGGCAATCAGCCCCAGCATTTT
CDR3 protein: CASSLGQGRGNQPQHF

V gene: TRBV7-2
D gene: -
clone size: -
J gene: TRBJ2-1
CDR3 DNA: TGTGCCAGCAGCTTGGGGGGGCGCTCCTACAATGAGCAGTTCTTC
CDR3 protein: CASSLGGRSYNEQFF

V gene: TRBV19
D gene: TRBD2
clone size: -
J gene: TRBJ2-1
CDR3 DNA: TGTGCCAGTAGTATAGATCGAGCGGGGGGGCGGGATGAGCAGTTCTTC
CDR3 protein: CASSIDRAGGRDEQFF

V gene: TRBV6-5
D gene: TRBD1
clone size: -
J gene: TRBJ1-1
CDR3 DNA: TGTGCCAGCAGTTCGACCAGGGGGCTGACTGAAGCTTTCTTT
CDR3 protein: CASSSTRGLTEAFF

V gene: TRBV6-5
D gene: -
clone size: -
J gene: TRBJ1-2
CDR3 DNA: TGTGCCAGCAGGAGCACGAGCCGGTATGGCTACACCTTC
CDR3 protein: CASRSTSRYGYTF

V gene: TRBV13
D gene: -
clone size: -
J gene: TRBJ1-2
CDR3 DNA: TGTGCCAGCAGCTTAGGGGCGGCTAACTATGGCTACACCTTC
CDR3 protein: CASSLGAANYGYTF

V gene: TRBV6-4
D gene: -
clone size: -
J gene: TRBJ2-2
CDR3 DNA: TGTGCCAGCAGTGTTGGGACTTCAAACACCGGGGAGCTGTTTTTT
CDR3 protein: CASSVGTSNTGELFF

V gene: TRBV4-1
D gene: -
clone size: -
J gene: TRBJ2-2
CDR3 DNA: TGCGCCAGCAGCCACGTCTCAGCTAGCACCGGGGAGCTGTTTTTT
CDR3 protein: CASSHVSASTGELFF

V gene: TRBV6-1
D gene: -
clone size: -
J gene: TRBJ1-2
CDR3 DNA: TGTGCCAGCATGGTAGAAATCTATGGCTACACCTTC
CDR3 protein: CASMVEIYGYTF

V gene: TRBV15
D gene: -
clone size: once
J gene: TRBJ2-7
CDR3 DNA: TGTGCCACCTCCCGAGGGTTTCCCTACGAGCAGTACTTC
CDR3 protein: CATSRGFPYEQYF

V gene: TRBV4-2
D gene: TRBD2
clone size: few
J gene: TRBJ2-1
CDR3 DNA: TGTGCCAGCAGCCAACGGGTAGCGGGGGGTATATCCTACAATGAGCAGTTCTTC
CDR3 protein: CASSQRVAGGISYNEQFF

V gene: TRBV27
D gene: -
clone size: -
J gene: TRBJ1-2
CDR3 DNA: TGTGCCAGCAGTTTATCACCGGGGTCCTATGGCTACACCTTC
CDR3 protein: CASSLSPGSYGYTF

V gene: TRBV7-6
D gene: TRBD2
clone size: -
J gene: TRBJ2-1
CDR3 DNA: TGTGCCAGCAGCTTCACCAAGCGGGGGGGCCCCAATGAGCAGTTCTTC
CDR3 protein: CASSFTKRGGPNEQFF

V gene: TRBV14
D gene: -
clone size: -
J gene: TRBJ1-2
CDR3 DNA: TGTGCCAGCAGCCAAGAACCCAGGGCCTTAGGGTATCGGACCTTC
CDR3 protein: CASSQEPRALGYRTF

V gene: TRBV28
D gene: TRBD1
clone size: -
J gene: TRBJ1-1
CDR3 DNA: TGTGCCAGCAACAGGGGGCCGGGCACTGAAGCTTTCTTT
CDR3 protein: CASNRGPGTEAFF

V gene: TRBV27
D gene: -
clone size: few
J gene: TRBJ2-1
CDR3 DNA: TGTGCCACCACCGAGGGGAGGGGGGTTGAGCAGTTCTTC
CDR3 protein: CATTEGRGVEQFF

V gene: TRBV28
D gene: TRBD1
clone size: few
J gene: TRBJ1-5
CDR3 DNA: TGTGCCAGCAGTTTCCCAGGGACAGTCAATCAGCCCCAGCATTTT
CDR3 protein: CASSFPGTVNQPQHF

V gene: TRBV4-1
D gene: TRBD1
clone size: -
J gene: TRBJ2-3
CDR3 DNA: TGCGCCAGCAGCCAACGGACAGGGGGCACAGATACGCAGTATTTT
CDR3 protein: CASSQRTGGTDTQYF

V gene: TRBV6-5
D gene: -
clone size: few
J gene: TRBJ1-1
CDR3 DNA: TGTGCCAGCAGTTACGTTCAGGGGCTAGGTACTGAAGCTTTCTTT
CDR3 protein: CASSYVQGLGTEAFF

V gene: TRBV28
D gene: -
clone size: once
J gene: TRBJ2-7
CDR3 DNA: TGTGCCAGCAGTTTGGGTCGACAGGTATCGGGTGAGCAGTACTTC
CDR3 protein: CASSLGRQVSGEQYF

V gene: TRBV5-4
D gene: -
clone size: -
J gene: TRBJ2-3
CDR3 DNA: TGTGCCAGCAGCTCCCTTTCGGGAGCGGGCACAGATACGCAGTATTTT
CDR3 protein: CASSSLSGAGTDTQYF

V gene: TRBV6-4
D gene: TRBD2
clone size: few
J gene: TRBJ2-2
CDR3 DNA: TGTGCCAGCAGCGAACTAGCGGCAACCGGGGAGCTGTTTTTT
CDR3 protein: CASSELAATGELFF

V gene: TRBV7-2
D gene: -
clone size: -
J gene: TRBJ2-7
CDR3 DNA: TGTGCCAGCAGCCGAGGGACGGGAGCCTACGAGCAGTACTTC
CDR3 protein: CASSRGTGAYEQYF

V gene: TRBV2
D gene: TRBD2
clone size: -
J gene: TRBJ2-1
CDR3 DNA: TGTGCCAGCAGTGAAGTTGGACTAGCGGGGGGGCAGGTGAGGTACAATGAGCAGTTCTTC
CDR3 protein: CASSEVGLAGGQVRYNEQFF

V gene: TRBV30
D gene: TRBD2
clone size: -
J gene: TRBJ2-3
CDR3 DNA: TGTGCCTGGAGTGGGAGCGGGGGGTTTGGAGATACGCAGTATTTT
CDR3 protein: CAWSGSGGFGDTQYF

V gene: TRBV10-1
D gene: TRBD1
clone size: -
J gene: TRBJ2-7
CDR3 DNA: TGCGCCAGCAGTGCCGGACAGGTCCCCTCTTACGAGCAGTACTTC
CDR3 protein: CASSAGQVPSYEQYF

V gene: TRBV30
D gene: -
clone size: -
J gene: TRBJ2-7
CDR3 DNA: TGTGCCTGGAAGAAACAGGGTAGCAGCCACGAGCAGTACTTC
CDR3 protein: CAWKKQGSSHEQYF

V gene: TRBV7-9
D gene: -
clone size: -
J gene: TRBJ1-6
CDR3 DNA: TGTGCCAGCAGCTTATACCAGGTTTCACCCCTCCACTTT
CDR3 protein: CASSLYQVSPLHF

V gene: TRBV28
D gene: -
clone size: -
J gene: TRBJ2-1
CDR3 DNA: TGTGCCAGCAGTGTACGGGTTTCTAGCTCCTACAATGAGCAGTTCTTC
CDR3 protein: CASSVRVSSSYNEQFF

V gene: TRBV6-6
D gene: -
clone size: -
J gene: TRBJ2-1
CDR3 DNA: TGTGCCAGCAGTTACCCTGTCAGGAATGAGCAGTTCTTC
CDR3 protein: CASSYPVRNEQFF

V gene: TRBV15
D gene: -
clone size: -
J gene: TRBJ2-5
CDR3 DNA: TGTGCCACCAGCCCCCGGCGAGGGTCCTGGGAGACCCAGTACTTC
CDR3 protein: CATSPRRGSWETQYF